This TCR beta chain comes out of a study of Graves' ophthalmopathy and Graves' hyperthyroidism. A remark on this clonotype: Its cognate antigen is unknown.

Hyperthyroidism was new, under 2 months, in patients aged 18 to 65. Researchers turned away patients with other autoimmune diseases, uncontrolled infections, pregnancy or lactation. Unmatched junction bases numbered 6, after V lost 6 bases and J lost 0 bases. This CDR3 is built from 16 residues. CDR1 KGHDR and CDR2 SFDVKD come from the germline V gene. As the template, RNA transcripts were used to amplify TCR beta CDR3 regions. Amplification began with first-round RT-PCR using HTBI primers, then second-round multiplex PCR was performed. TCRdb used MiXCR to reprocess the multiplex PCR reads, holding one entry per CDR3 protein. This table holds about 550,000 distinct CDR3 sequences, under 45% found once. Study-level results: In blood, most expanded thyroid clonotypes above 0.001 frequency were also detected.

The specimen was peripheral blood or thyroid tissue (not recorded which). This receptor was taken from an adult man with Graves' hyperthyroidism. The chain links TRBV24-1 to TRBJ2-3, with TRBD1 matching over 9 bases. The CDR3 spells CATSPGTGTSTDTQYF. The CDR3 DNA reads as TGTGCCACCAGTCCCGGGACAGGGACTAGCACAGATACGCAGTATTTT.